This T cell receptor (beta chain) originates from a study of blood T cell repertoires in COVID-19. This CDR3 region has 13 residues. CDR1 is SNHLY, CDR2 FYNNEI, per germline. Trimming shortened V by 6 bases and J by 7 bases, and 16 bases separated the two germline ends. This table comes from immunoSEQ multiplex PCR, and its TCRdb copy is limited to in-frame clones, with some not included. The sample has around 280,000 clones; 70% to 90% are singletons. V gene TRBV2 combines with J gene TRBJ2-7, with unresolved D. This receptor was taken from a woman aged 25 to 39 who had recovered from COVID-19. Sequencing was performed on peripheral blood. CDR3 loop: CASSAPRPWEQYF. DNA for the CDR3: TGTGCCAGCAGCGCTCCGAGGCCGTGGGAGCAGTACTTC.